These 3 T cell receptor beta chains were sequenced from one sample in a study of cytomegalovirus exposure and HLA in healthy donors. The study ran its PCR with 60 Vbeta and 13 Jbeta primers. TCRdb's copy holds only in-frame clones and misses some; the assay was immunoSEQ multiplex PCR. The table has around 140,000 clones, 82% seen once; the top ten hold less than 10%. Sequencing used PBMCs. These receptor sequences come from a woman aged 50 to 60 in good health and CMV-seropositive.

The chain recombines TRBV4-3 with TRBJ2-2; D may be TRBD1 (6 bases). Trimming removed 0 bases at V and 1 base at J, with 12 bases between. CDR1 LGHNA and CDR2 YSLEER come from the germline V gene. The CDR3 is 17 residues long. The DNA for the CDR3 is TGCGCCAGCAGCCAAGATCCGAGGGGGATGAACACCGGGGAGCTGTTTTTT. It codes for CASSQDPRGMNTGELFF.

Only a few counts were recorded for this clone. The rearrangement uses TRBV7-2 and TRBJ1-6; 7 bases agree with TRBD1. This CDR3 has 13 amino acids. With V trimmed by 5 bases and J by 11 bases, 6 bases remained unmatched. From germline, CDR1 is SGHTA and CDR2 FQGNSA. CDR3 DNA sequence: TGTGCCAGCAGCCAACAGACAGGGACACCCCTCCACTTT. Translating it yields CASSQQTGTPLHF.

This chain links TRBV4-1 with TRBJ1-4, with TRBD1 matching 7 bases. There are 15 residues in the CDR3. V was pared by 2 bases and J by 8 bases, with 8 bases of the junction left unmatched. In germline, CDR1 is MGHRA, CDR2 YSYEKL. CDR3 bases: TGCGCCAGCAGCCAATGGGCAGGGGGTAGGGAAAAACTGTTTTTT. Protein sequence: CASSQWAGGREKLFF.